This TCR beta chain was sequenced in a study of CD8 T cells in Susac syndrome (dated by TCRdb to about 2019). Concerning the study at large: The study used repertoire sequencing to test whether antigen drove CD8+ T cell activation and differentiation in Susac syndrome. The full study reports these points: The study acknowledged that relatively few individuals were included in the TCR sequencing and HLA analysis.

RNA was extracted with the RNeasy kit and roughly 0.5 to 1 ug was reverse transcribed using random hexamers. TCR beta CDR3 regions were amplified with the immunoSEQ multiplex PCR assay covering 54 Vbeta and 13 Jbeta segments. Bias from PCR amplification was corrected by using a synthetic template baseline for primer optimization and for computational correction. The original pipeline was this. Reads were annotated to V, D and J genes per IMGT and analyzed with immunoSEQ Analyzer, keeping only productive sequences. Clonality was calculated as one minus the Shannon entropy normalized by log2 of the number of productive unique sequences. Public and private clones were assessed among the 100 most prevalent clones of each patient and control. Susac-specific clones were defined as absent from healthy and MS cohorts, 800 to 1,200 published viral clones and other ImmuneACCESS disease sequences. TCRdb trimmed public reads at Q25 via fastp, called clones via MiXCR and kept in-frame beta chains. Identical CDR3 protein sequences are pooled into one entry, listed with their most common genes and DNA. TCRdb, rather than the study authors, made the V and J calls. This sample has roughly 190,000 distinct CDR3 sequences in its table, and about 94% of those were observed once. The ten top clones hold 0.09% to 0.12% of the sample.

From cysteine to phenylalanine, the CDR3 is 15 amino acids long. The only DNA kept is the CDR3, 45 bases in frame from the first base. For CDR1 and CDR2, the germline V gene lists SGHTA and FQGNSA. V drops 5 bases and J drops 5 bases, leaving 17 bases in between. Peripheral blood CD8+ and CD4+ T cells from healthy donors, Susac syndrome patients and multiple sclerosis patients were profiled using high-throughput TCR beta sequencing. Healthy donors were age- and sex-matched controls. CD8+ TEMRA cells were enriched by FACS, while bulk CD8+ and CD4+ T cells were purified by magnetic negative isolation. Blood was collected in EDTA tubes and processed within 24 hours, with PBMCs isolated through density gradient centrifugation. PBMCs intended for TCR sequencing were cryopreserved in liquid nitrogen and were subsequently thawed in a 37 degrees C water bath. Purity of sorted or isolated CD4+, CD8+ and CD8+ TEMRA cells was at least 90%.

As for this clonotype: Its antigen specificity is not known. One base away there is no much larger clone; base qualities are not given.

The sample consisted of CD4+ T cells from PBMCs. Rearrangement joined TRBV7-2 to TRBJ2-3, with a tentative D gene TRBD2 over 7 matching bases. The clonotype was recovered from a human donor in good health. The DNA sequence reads TGTGCCAGCAGCGAGGGGGGGACCGGCAAAGATACGCAGTATTTT. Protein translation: CASSEGGTGKDTQYF.